One sample yielded the 14 T cell receptor beta chains listed below, sequenced in a study of blood T cell repertoires in COVID-19. The table came from immunoSEQ multiplex PCR; TCRdb's copy has only in-frame clones and leaves some out. The data show around 76,000 clones, around 91% seen once. Sequenced material: peripheral blood. These receptors were obtained from a human donor in a cohort sampled during active COVID-19.

This clone was counted once. Other DNA sequences in the same sample also yield this CDR3. V usage is TRBV5-1 and J usage is TRBJ2-4; TRBD2 aligns across 7 bases. V lost 4 bases, J lost 7 bases, and 8 bases stayed unmatched. This CDR3 has 14 amino acids. Germline V gives CDR1 SGHRS, CDR2 YFSETQ. CDR3 amino acids: CASSPGTGGNIQYF. In DNA, the CDR3 is TGCGCCAGCAGCCCGGGGACCGGGGGGAACATTCAGTACTTC.

V gene TRBV3-1 (or the pseudogene TRBV3-2) combines with J gene TRBJ1-6, with 8 bases that match TRBD1. J lost 0 bases, V lost 4 bases, and 8 bases had no gene match. Looked up from germline, CDR1 is LGHDT and CDR2 is YNNKEL (reference sequence). CDR3 size: 18 residues. The CDR3 nucleotides are TGTGCCAGCAGCCTTAGGGACAGGACCCGCTCCTATAATTCACCCCTCCACTTT. Protein: CASSLRDRTRSYNSPLHF.

The chain has TRBV27 and TRBJ2-7; tentatively, D is TRBD2 (5 bases). The V and J ends lost 4 bases and 0 bases respectively, with 22 bases between them. Germline V gives CDR1 MNHEY, CDR2 SMNVEV (reference sequence). The length of the CDR3 is 18 residues. The CDR3 protein is CASSSPSSHTRASYEQYF. The DNA for the CDR3 is TGTGCCAGCAGTTCCCCATCGTCGCATACGAGGGCCTCCTACGAGCAGTACTTC.

V and J are TRBV24-1 and TRBJ2-7, with a possible D match to TRBD2 (6 bases). V was pared by 9 bases and J by 1 base, with 18 bases between. This CDR3 has 15 residues. Germline assignment: CDR1 KGHDR and CDR2 SFDVKD. The CDR3 is CATPCLGTYSYEQYF. Written as DNA, the CDR3 is TGTGCCACCCCCTGTCTTGGGACTTATTCCTACGAGCAGTACTTC.

This rearrangement joins TRBV3-1 (or the pseudogene TRBV3-2) to TRBJ2-7; 8 bases fit TRBD1. The CDR3 is made up of 14 amino acids. Germline V CDR1 and CDR2: LGHDT, YNNKEL (reference sequence). The ends lost 0 bases at V and 4 bases at J; junction bases unmatched: 2. As DNA, the CDR3 is TGTGCCAGCAGCCAAGACGACAGGGGATACGAGCAGTACTTC. Translating gives CASSQDDRGYEQYF.

The chain recombines TRBV24-1 with TRBJ2-1; TRBD1 is a possible D gene (5 bases). V was shortened by 6 bases and J by 5 bases, with 10 bases between the two germline ends. This CDR3 has 13 amino acids. Germline CDR1 KGHDR, CDR2 SFDVKD. CDR3 protein: CATSIPGNNEQFF. Here the CDR3 DNA reads TGTGCCACCAGTATCCCAGGGAACAATGAGCAGTTCTTC.

This clone has more than one count but fewer than ten. V is TRBV6-2 or TRBV6-3 and J is TRBJ1-1; maybe TRBD1 (5 bases). There are 15 residues in the CDR3. Trimming removed 4 bases at V and 1 base at J, with 13 bases between. Germline CDR1 reads MNHEY; CDR2 reads SVGEGT. CDR3 loop: CASSSKGRGNTEAFF. CDR3 bases: TGTGCCAGCAGTTCTAAGGGGAGGGGGAACACTGAAGCTTTCTTT.

This chain links TRBV11-2 with TRBJ2-6; tentatively, D is TRBD2 (5 bases). The CDR3 length is 16 residues. Trimming took 1 base from V and 2 from J, leaving 9 bases between them. Germline CDR1 is SGHAT and CDR2 is FQNNGV. The CDR3 protein is CASSLGTGAGANVLTF. Written as DNA, the CDR3 is TGTGCCAGCAGCTTAGGCACCGGGGCTGGGGCCAACGTCCTGACTTTC.

The gene calls are TRBV30 and TRBJ1-5; a weak D match, TRBD1 (5 bases). The CDR3 has 15 residues. V lost 2 bases and J lost 5, with 16 bases in between. Germline lookup yields CDR1 GTSNPN and CDR2 SVGIG (reference sequence). CDR3 amino acids: CAWSSTGGEDQPQHF. The CDR3 DNA reads as TGTGCCTGGAGTTCTACCGGGGGTGAAGATCAGCCCCAGCATTTT.

The chain uses TRBV4-3 and TRBJ1-6; TRBD1 aligns across 7 bases. J lost 14 bases, V lost 3 bases, and 10 bases had no gene match. The CDR3 consists of 14 residues. The germline V gene has CDR1 LGHNA and CDR2 YSLEER. The CDR3 is CASSHHSRQGTLHF. The CDR3 bases are TGCGCCAGCAGCCACCACTCCCGACAGGGAACCCTCCACTTT.

This chain connects TRBV19 to TRBJ1-5; D unresolved. The V end was cut by 3 bases, the J end by 2 bases, with 8 bases between. The CDR3 has 14 amino acids. The germline gives CDR1 LNHDA, CDR2 SQIVND (reference sequence). CDR3 bases: TGTGCCAGTAGTATTAACGGTCGCAATCAGCCCCAGCATTTT. This gives the protein CASSINGRNQPQHF.

This clone was seen just once. The V gene is TRBV29-1, the J gene TRBJ2-7; TRBD2 aligns across 7 bases. Trimming cost V 5 bases and J 5 bases; bases outside gene matches: 3. Germline lookup yields CDR1 SQVTM and CDR2 ANQGSEA. The CDR3 totals 11 residues. The CDR3 loop reads CSVSGDHEQYF. The CDR3 nucleotides are TGCAGCGTTAGCGGGGACCACGAGCAGTACTTC.

This sequence joins TRBV5-1 and TRBJ2-3, with TRBD2 identical over 9 bases. The CDR3 length is 15 residues. Germline-derived CDR1 and CDR2 are SGHRS and YFSETQ. The ends lost 2 bases at V and 4 bases at J; junction bases unmatched: 5. CDR3 bases: TGCGCCAGCAGCTTTCCTAGCGGGGTCGCAGATACGCAGTATTTT. Protein product: CASSFPSGVADTQYF.

This clone showed up just a few times. The V gene is TRBV18, the J gene TRBJ1-2; D gene ambiguous. Germline values: CDR1 KGHSH, CDR2 LQKENI. Trimming removed 3 bases from V and 4 bases from J, with 12 bases in between. There are 14 residues in the CDR3. The CDR3 DNA reads as TGTGCCAGCTCACCGGCGGCGGGTAGCTATGGCTACACCTTC. It specifies CASSPAAGSYGYTF.